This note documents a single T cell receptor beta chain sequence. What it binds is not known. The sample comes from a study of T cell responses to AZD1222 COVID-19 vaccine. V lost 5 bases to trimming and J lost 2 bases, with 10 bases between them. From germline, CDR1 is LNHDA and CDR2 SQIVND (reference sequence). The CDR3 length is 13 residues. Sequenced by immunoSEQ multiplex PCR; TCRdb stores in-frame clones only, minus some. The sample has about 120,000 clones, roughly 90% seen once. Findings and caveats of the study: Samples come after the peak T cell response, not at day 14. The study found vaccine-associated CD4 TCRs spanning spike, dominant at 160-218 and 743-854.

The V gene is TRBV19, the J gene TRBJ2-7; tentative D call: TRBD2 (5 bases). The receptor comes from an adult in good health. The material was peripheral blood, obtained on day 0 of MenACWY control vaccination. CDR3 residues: CASSVTSTYEQYF. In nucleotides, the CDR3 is TGTGCCAGTAGTGTAACTAGTACCTACGAGCAGTACTTC.